Listed below are T cell receptor beta chains from one sample, sequenced in a study of shared clonotypes between healthy human individuals. Using immunoSEQ multiplex PCR, the repertoire was profiled, and TCRdb retains in-frame clones only, with some absent. The sample yields about 2.1 million clones, more than 85% seen once. The sequenced sample was naive CD8+ T cells from PBMCs. The receptor source for this set is a young man in good health. Some clones in this sample may be carry-over from other donors' samples. Each CDR3 is given with its conserved first and last residue. D genes are given only for firm matches. Size is omitted from some rows. Given values are once, few, many or a class for expanded clones.

V: TRBV29-1
J: TRBJ2-7
D: TRBD2
size: .
CDR3: CSVVLAGYSYEQYF
DNA: TGCAGCGTTGTGTTAGCGGGTTACTCCTACGAGCAGTACTTC

V: TRBV27
J: TRBJ2-3
D: TRBD2
size: .
CDR3: CASSLGLATDTQYF
DNA: TGTGCCAGCAGTCTGGGACTAGCCACAGATACGCAGTATTTT

V: TRBV21-1
J: TRBJ2-7
D: .
size: once
CDR3: CASRRTATYEQYF
DNA: TGTGCCAGCAGGAGGACAGCGACCTACGAGCAGTACTTC

V: TRBV4-3
J: TRBJ2-1
D: TRBD2
size: .
CDR3: CASSQRPGVFLAGEDNEQFF
DNA: TGCGCCAGCAGCCAAAGACCGGGAGTGTTCCTAGCGGGAGAGGATAATGAGCAGTTCTTC

V: TRBV5-1
J: TRBJ2-7
D: TRBD1
size: .
CDR3: CASSPPPTRTGLHEQYF
DNA: TGCGCCAGCAGCCCTCCACCCACACGGACAGGGCTCCACGAGCAGTACTTC

V: TRBV5-1
J: TRBJ2-5
D: .
size: .
CDR3: CASSFGLGPETQYF
DNA: TGCGCCAGCAGCTTTGGTTTGGGGCCAGAGACCCAGTACTTC

V: TRBV18
J: TRBJ2-7
D: .
size: .
CDR3: CASSPLNQYEQYF
DNA: TGTGCCAGCTCACCACTAAATCAATACGAGCAGTACTTC

V: TRBV7-9
J: TRBJ2-1
D: .
size: .
CDR3: CASSLSMEQFF
DNA: TGTGCCAGCAGCTTATCTATGGAGCAGTTCTTC

V: TRBV10-1
J: TRBJ2-2
D: TRBD2
size: .
CDR3: CASSELRAGGGEGNTGELFF
DNA: TGCGCCAGCAGTGAGTTGCGCGCAGGCGGGGGAGAAGGGAACACCGGGGAGCTGTTTTTT

V: TRBV15
J: TRBJ2-1
D: TRBD2
size: .
CDR3: CATSLGLPYNEQFF
DNA: TGTGCCACCAGCCTGGGACTACCGTACAATGAGCAGTTCTTC

V: TRBV29-1
J: TRBJ2-3
D: .
size: .
CDR3: CSVEMGPADTQYF
DNA: TGCAGCGTTGAAATGGGTCCAGCAGATACGCAGTATTTT

V: TRBV2
J: TRBJ2-2
D: .
size: .
CDR3: CASDTLPPSNTGELFF
DNA: TGTGCCAGCGATACCCTACCCCCTTCGAACACCGGGGAGCTGTTTTTT

V: TRBV15
J: TRBJ2-7
D: TRBD1
size: .
CDR3: CATSGGRGGDYEQYF
DNA: TGTGCCACCAGCGGCGGCCGAGGGGGCGATTACGAGCAGTACTTC

V: TRBV7-8
J: TRBJ2-7
D: TRBD2
size: once
CDR3: CASSLLGLAGPSSYEQYF
DNA: TGTGCCAGCAGCTTATTGGGACTAGCGGGACCAAGCTCCTACGAGCAGTACTTC

V: TRBV18
J: TRBJ1-1
D: .
size: .
CDR3: CASSPETFLNEAFF
DNA: TGTGCCAGCTCACCAGAAACCTTCCTAAATGAAGCTTTCTTT

V: TRBV28
J: TRBJ1-1
D: .
size: .
CDR3: CASSSARIGPSFHTEAFF
DNA: TGTGCCAGCAGTTCCGCACGGATCGGACCGTCTTTTCACACTGAAGCTTTCTTT

V: TRBV2
J: TRBJ2-5
D: .
size: .
CDR3: CASGGIETQYF
DNA: TGTGCCAGCGGTGGGATCGAGACCCAGTACTTC

V: TRBV19
J: TRBJ1-1
D: .
size: .
CDR3: CASSMQTEANTEAFF
DNA: TGTGCCAGTAGTATGCAGACAGAGGCGAACACTGAAGCTTTCTTT

V: TRBV27
J: TRBJ2-7
D: TRBD2
size: .
CDR3: CASSLSPSGYEQYF
DNA: TGTGCCAGCAGTTTATCCCCTAGCGGCTACGAGCAGTACTTC

V: TRBV27
J: TRBJ1-5
D: .
size: .
CDR3: CASSPGLGGGQPQHF
DNA: TGTGCCAGCAGTCCCGGGCTAGGTGGGGGTCAGCCCCAGCATTTT

V: TRBV29-1
J: TRBJ1-1
D: .
size: few
CDR3: CSVKSGATEAFF
DNA: TGCAGCGTTAAATCTGGGGCCACTGAAGCTTTCTTT

V: TRBV23-1
J: TRBJ2-5
D: .
size: .
CDR3: CASSHNARTGDTETQYF
DNA: TGCGCCAGCAGTCATAATGCCCGGACGGGGGACACGGAGACCCAGTACTTC

V: TRBV7-9
J: TRBJ2-7
D: .
size: .
CDR3: CASSLDDRHYYEQYF
DNA: TGTGCCAGCAGCTTAGATGACAGGCATTACTACGAGCAGTACTTC

V: TRBV7-9
J: TRBJ2-7
D: .
size: .
CDR3: CASSPPVSYEQYF
DNA: TGTGCCAGCAGCCCCCCAGTAAGCTACGAGCAGTACTTC

V: TRBV19
J: TRBJ1-1
D: .
size: once
CDR3: CASSISEAEAFF
DNA: TGTGCCAGTAGTATCAGTGAAGCAGAAGCTTTCTTT

V: TRBV5-6
J: TRBJ2-7
D: TRBD2
size: .
CDR3: CASSLYSGTSYEQYF
DNA: TGTGCCAGCAGCTTGTACAGCGGGACTTCCTACGAGCAGTACTTC

V: TRBV4-3
J: TRBJ1-2
D: .
size: .
CDR3: CASSQGYRARDYGYTF
DNA: TGCGCCAGCAGCCAAGGATACAGGGCGAGAGATTATGGCTACACCTTC